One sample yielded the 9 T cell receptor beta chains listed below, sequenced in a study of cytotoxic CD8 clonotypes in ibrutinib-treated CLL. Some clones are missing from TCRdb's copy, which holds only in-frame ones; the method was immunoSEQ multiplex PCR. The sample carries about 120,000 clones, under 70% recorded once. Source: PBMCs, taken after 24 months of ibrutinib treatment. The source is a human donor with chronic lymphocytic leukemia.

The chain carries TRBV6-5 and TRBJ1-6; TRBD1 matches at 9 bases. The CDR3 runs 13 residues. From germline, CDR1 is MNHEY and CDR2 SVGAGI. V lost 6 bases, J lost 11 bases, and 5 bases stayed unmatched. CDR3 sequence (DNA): TGTGCCAGCAGCACACGACAGGGGGCACCCCTCCACTTT. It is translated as CASSTRQGAPLHF.

CDR3 bases: TGTGCCAGCAGCTTAAGCGGGGGGGCCCGAGAGACCCAGTACTTC. The encoded protein is CASSLSGGARETQYF. The chain joins TRBV13 to TRBJ2-5, with TRBD2 matching 10 bases. Trimming cost V 2 bases and J 4 bases; bases outside gene matches: 4. This CDR3 region has 15 residues. Germline loops: CDR1 PRHDT, CDR2 FYEKMQ (reference sequence).

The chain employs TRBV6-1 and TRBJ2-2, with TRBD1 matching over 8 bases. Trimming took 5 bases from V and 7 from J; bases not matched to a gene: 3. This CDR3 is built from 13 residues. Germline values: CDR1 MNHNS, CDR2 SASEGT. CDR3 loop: CASSTDRVGELFF. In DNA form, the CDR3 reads TGTGCCAGCAGTACGGACAGGGTCGGGGAGCTGTTTTTT.

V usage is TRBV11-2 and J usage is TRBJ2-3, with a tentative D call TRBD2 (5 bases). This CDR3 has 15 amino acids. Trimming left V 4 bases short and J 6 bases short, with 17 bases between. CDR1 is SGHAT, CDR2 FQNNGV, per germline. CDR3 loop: CASSSRGGSGDTQYF. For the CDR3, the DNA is TGTGCCAGCAGCTCTCGAGGAGGTAGTGGTGATACGCAGTATTTT. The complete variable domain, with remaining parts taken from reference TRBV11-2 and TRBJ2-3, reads EAGVAQSPRYKIIEKRQSVAFWCNPISGHATLYWYQQILGQGPKLLIQFQNNGVVDDSQLPKDRFSAERLKGVDSTLKIQPAKLEDSAVYLCASSSRGGSGDTQYFGPGTRLTVL.

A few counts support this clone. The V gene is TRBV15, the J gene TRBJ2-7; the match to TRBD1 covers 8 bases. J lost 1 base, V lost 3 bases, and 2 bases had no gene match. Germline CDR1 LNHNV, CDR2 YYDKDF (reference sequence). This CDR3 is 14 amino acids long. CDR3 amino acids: CATSRTGASYEQYF. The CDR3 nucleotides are TGTGCCACCAGCAGGACAGGGGCTTCCTACGAGCAGTACTTC.

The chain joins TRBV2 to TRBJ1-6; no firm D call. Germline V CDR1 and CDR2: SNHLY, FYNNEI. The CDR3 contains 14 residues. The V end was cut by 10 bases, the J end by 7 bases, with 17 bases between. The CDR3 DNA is TGTGCCACTTCCTGGTCGAATGGGAATTCACCCCTCCACTTT. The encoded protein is CATSWSNGNSPLHF.

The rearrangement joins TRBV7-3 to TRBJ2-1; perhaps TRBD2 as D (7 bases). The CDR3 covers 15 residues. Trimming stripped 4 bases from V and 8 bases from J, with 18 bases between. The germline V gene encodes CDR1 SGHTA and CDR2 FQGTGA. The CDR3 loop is CASSSLRGGRDEQFF. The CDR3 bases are TGTGCCAGCAGCTCCCTAAGGGGGGGTCGAGATGAGCAGTTCTTC.

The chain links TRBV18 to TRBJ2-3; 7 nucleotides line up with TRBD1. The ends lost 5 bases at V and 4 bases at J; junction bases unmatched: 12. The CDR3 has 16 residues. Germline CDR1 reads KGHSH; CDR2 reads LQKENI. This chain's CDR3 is CASSSIPGQRPDTQYF. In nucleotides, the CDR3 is TGTGCCAGCTCATCGATTCCGGGACAGCGACCAGATACGCAGTATTTT.

The chain's CDR3 is CSAKQGANSPLHF. The CDR3 DNA is TGCAGCGCGAAACAGGGGGCGAATTCACCCCTCCACTTT. This rearrangement joins TRBV29-1 to TRBJ1-6, with 9 bases that match TRBD1. Germline CDR1 reads SQVTM; CDR2 reads ANQGSEA. The CDR3 loop spans 13 amino acids. Trimming removed 7 bases from V and 7 bases from J; junction bases left unmatched: 5.